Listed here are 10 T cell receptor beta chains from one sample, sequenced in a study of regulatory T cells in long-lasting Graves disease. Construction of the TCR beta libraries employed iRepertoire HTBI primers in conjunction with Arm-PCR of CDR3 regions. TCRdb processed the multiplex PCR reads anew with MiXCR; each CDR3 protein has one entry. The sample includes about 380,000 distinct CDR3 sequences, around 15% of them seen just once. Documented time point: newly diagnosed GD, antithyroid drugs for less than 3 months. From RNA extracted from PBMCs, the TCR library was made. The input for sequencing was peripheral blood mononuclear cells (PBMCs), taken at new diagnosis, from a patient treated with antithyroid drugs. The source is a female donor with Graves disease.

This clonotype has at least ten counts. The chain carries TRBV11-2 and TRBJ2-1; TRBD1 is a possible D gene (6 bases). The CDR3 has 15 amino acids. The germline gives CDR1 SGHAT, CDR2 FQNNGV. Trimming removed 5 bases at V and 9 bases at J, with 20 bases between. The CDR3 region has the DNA TGTGCCAGCAGCACCCGGACAGATTGGGTTAGTGAGCAGTTCTTC. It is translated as CASSTRTDWVSEQFF.

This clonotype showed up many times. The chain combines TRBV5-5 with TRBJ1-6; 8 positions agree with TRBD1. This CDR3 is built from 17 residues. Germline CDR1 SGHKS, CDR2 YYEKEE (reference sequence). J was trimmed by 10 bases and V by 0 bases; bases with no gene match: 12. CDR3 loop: CASSLVGQGSSGSPLHF. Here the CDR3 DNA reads TGTGCCAGCAGCTTGGTAGGACAGGGTTCTTCTGGATCACCCCTCCACTTT.

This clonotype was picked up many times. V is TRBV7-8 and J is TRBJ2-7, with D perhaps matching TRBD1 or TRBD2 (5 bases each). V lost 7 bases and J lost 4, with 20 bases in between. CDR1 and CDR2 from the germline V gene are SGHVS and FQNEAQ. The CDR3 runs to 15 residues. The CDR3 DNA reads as TGTGCCAGCACCAACCGCGCGGGCAGGGAGTACGAGCAGTACTTC. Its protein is CASTNRAGREYEQYF.

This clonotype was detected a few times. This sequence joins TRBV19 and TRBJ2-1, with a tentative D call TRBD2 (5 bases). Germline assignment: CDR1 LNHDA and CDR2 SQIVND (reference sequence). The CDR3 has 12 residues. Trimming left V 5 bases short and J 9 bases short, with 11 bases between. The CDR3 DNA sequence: TGTGCCAGTAGTCTCACTAGTTCTGAGCAGTTCTTC. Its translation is CASSLTSSEQFF.

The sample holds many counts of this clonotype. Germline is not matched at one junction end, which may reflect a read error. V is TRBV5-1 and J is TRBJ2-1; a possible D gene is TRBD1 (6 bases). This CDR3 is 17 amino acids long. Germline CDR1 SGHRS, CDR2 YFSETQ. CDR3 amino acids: CASSFRCSQGHNNEQFF. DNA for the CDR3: TGTGCCAGCAGCTTCCGATGCTCACAGGGACACAACAATGAGCAGTTCTTC.

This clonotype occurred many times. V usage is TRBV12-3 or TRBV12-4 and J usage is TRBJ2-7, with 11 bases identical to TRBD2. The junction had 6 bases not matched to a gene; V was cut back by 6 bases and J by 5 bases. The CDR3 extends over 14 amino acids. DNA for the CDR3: TGTGCCAGCAGCCAAACTAGCGGGAGAGACGAGCAGTACTTC. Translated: CASSQTSGRDEQYF.

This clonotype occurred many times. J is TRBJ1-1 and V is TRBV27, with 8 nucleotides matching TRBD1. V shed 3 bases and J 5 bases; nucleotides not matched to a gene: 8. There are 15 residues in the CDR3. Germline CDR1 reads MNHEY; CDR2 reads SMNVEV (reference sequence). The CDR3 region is CASSFRGQGRTEAFF. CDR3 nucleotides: TGTGCCAGCAGTTTTAGAGGACAGGGTCGAACTGAAGCTTTCTTT.

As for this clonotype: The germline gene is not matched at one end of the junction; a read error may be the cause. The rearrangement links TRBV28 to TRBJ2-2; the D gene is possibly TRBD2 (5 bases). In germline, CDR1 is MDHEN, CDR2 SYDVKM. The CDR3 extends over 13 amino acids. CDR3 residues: CASSLPGTGEPFF. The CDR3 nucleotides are TGTGCCAGCAGCCTGCCGGGCACCGGGGAGCCGTTTTTT.

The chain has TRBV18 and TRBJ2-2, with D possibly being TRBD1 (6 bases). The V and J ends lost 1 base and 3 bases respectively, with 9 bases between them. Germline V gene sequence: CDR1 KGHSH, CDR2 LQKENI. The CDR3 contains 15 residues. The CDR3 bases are TGTGCCAGCTCACCACTTGGGGGCCACACCGGGGAGCTGTTTTTT. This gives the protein CASSPLGGHTGELFF.

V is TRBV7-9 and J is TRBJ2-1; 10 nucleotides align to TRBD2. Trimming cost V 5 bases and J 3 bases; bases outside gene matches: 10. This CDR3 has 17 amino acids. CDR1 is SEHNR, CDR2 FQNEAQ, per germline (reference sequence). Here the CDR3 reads CASSPPPGLAVYNEQFF. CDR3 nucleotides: TGTGCCAGCAGCCCTCCCCCCGGACTAGCGGTCTACAATGAGCAGTTCTTC.